This T cell receptor (beta chain) was profiled in a study of post-analysis software for immune sequencing data. Study results and limitations: A few TRBV segments occurring more often in patients than controls included TRBV5-6, TRBV5-1 and TRBV20-1. Comparison with controls showed significantly lower normalized Chao1 diversity in multiple sclerosis patients.

As concerns this clonotype: Its antigen remains unidentified.

TCR beta cDNA libraries had unique molecular identifiers. Each CDR3 protein is one row after TCRdb ran MiXCR on the PCR reads. The sample includes approximately 770,000 distinct CDR3 sequences, around 46% of them seen just once. After removal of 1 base from V and 8 bases from J, the junction contained 9 bases not matched to a gene. The germline gives CDR1 SGHTA, CDR2 FQGNSA. The CDR3 consists of 16 residues. The V and J genes are TRBV7-2 and TRBJ1-4; the match to TRBD1 covers 8 bases. Sequencing was done on a sample of blood. The receptor's source is a girl aged 5-17 years with multiple sclerosis. The CDR3 reads CASSLEQTGVGEKLFF. The DNA for the CDR3 is TGTGCCAGCAGCTTAGAACAGACAGGGGTAGGCGAAAAACTGTTTTTT.